Each of the 10 T cell receptor beta chains below was sequenced from the same sample in a study of siplizumab effects on memory and regulatory T cells (dated 2019 in TCRdb). The library was built by means of the immunoSEQ multiplex PCR assay. TCRdb holds this immuneACCESS table with in-frame rearrangements only. Some clones are missing; in checked studies, unresolved V genes explain under half, and the rest has no known cause. The sample table holds about 94,000 clones, of which over 85% were seen once. 0.3% of the sample belongs to the ten largest clones. The sequenced sample consisted of non-Treg CD4+ T cells sorted from blood. The sample's cell subset or site, from its label and the paper: FACS-sorted unstimulated CD4+ non-regulatory T cells. Receptor source: a human donor in good health.

The chain uses TRBV7-3 and TRBJ2-5; 9 bases align to TRBD1. CDR1 and CDR2 (germline): SGHTA, FQGTGA. The junction had 4 bases not matched to a gene; V was cut back by 4 bases and J by 4 bases. The CDR3 has 14 residues. The CDR3 nucleotides are TGTGCCAGCAGCTCCACAGGGGGCCTAGAGACCCAGTACTTC. Protein product: CASSSTGGLETQYF.

The rearrangement joins TRBV25-1 to TRBJ2-7; 8 nucleotides line up with TRBD2. The V segment lost 3 bases and the J segment 5 bases; nucleotides outside the gene matches: 9. Germline V lookup: CDR1 MGHDK, CDR2 SYGVNS. The CDR3 sequence is 15 residues long. Here the CDR3 reads CASSDMSGRAHEQYF. Written as DNA, the CDR3 is TGTGCCAGCAGTGATATGTCCGGGAGGGCCCACGAGCAGTACTTC.

The chain carries TRBV30 and TRBJ1-2, with D uncertain. The CDR3 extends over 14 amino acids. The germline CDR1 and CDR2 sequences are GTSNPN and SVGIG (reference sequence). V lost 3 bases and J 7 bases, leaving 18 bases between the germline ends. For the CDR3, the DNA is TGTGCCTGGAGGCCCCCAGGAAATTACGGTGGCTACACCTTC. Its translation: CAWRPPGNYGGYTF.

The chain has TRBV9 and TRBJ2-7; 9 bases are shared with TRBD1. In germline, CDR1 is SGDLS, CDR2 YYNGEE. V lost 0 bases and J lost 2; bases outside the gene matches: 3. The CDR3 runs to 15 residues. CDR3 sequence: CASSVGGQGTYEQYF. CDR3 DNA: TGTGCCAGCAGCGTAGGGGGACAGGGTACCTACGAGCAGTACTTC.

This sequence joins TRBV25-1 and TRBJ1-2; 7 bases are shared with TRBD1. Looked up from germline, CDR1 is MGHDK and CDR2 is SYGVNS. This CDR3 is built from 14 residues. Trimming at V came to 4 bases and at J to 4 bases, leaving 6 bases not matched to a gene. Here the CDR3 reads CASSGTGGIYGYTF. The CDR3 DNA sequence: TGTGCCAGCAGTGGGACAGGAGGTATCTATGGCTACACCTTC.

This clone was seen once. J is TRBJ2-5 and V is TRBV5-1; 9 bases are a match to TRBD2. After removal of 3 bases from V and 7 bases from J, the junction contained 28 bases not matched to a gene. This CDR3 is built from 21 residues. Germline assignment: CDR1 SGHRS and CDR2 YFSETQ. The CDR3 loop reads CASSSRPIGLAGSRRGGTQYF. CDR3 nucleotide sequence: TGCGCCAGCAGCTCCCGCCCCATCGGGCTAGCGGGAAGCCGTCGAGGGGGGACCCAGTACTTC.

The chain employs TRBV5-1 and TRBJ1-4, with a weak D call TRBD1 (6 bases). Between the trimmed V and J ends, which lost 4 bases and 7 bases, there was a span of 17 bases. The CDR3 has 15 residues. The germline CDR1 and CDR2 sequences are SGHRS and YFSETQ. Here the CDR3 reads CASSLGTRDIEKLFF. For the CDR3, the DNA is TGCGCCAGCAGCCTGGGGACAAGGGATATTGAAAAACTGTTTTTT.

CDR3 DNA: TGTGCCAGCAGAGCGGGACAGACTTTTGTTCACGAGCAGTACTTC. Residues: CASRAGQTFVHEQYF. The chain has TRBV6-5 and TRBJ2-7; D may be TRBD1 or TRBD2 (7 bases each). Trimming pared 6 bases from V and 5 bases from J, leaving 20 bases between. The CDR3 is made up of 15 amino acids. Per the germline V gene, CDR1 is MNHEY and CDR2 is SVGAGI.

The chain recombines TRBV19 with TRBJ1-3; 8 nucleotides match TRBD1. The germline V gene encodes CDR1 LNHDA and CDR2 SQIVND (reference sequence). This CDR3 spans 15 amino acids. Trimming cost V 4 bases and J 2 bases; bases outside gene matches: 4. CDR3 in amino acids: CASSTTGVTGNTIYF. CDR3 DNA: TGTGCCAGTAGTACGACAGGGGTTACTGGAAACACCATATATTTT.

The genes are TRBV5-1 and TRBJ2-7; unclear D gene. Per germline, CDR1 SGHRS and CDR2 YFSETQ. With 4 bases removed from V and 5 bases from J, the gap between germline ends came to 13 bases. The CDR3 sequence is 13 residues long. The chain's CDR3 is CASSPSVVNEQYF. The CDR3 coding sequence is TGCGCCAGCAGCCCTTCCGTAGTTAACGAGCAGTACTTC.